This TCR beta chain comes out of a study of blood T cell repertoires in COVID-19. Study-level information: Samples came from the United States, Italy and Spain, spanning acute and convalescent COVID-19. Nucleic acid was either cDNA or gDNA, and it came from T cells, B-cell-depleted T cells, or PBMCs.

Methods used by the authors: Cell counts per sample came from amplifying reference gene primers. Generated by immunoSEQ multiplex PCR, the TCRdb table keeps only in-frame clones and is missing some. From that table come the V and J calls and clone size; the DNA was used to work out D and trimming. The table lists roughly 86,000 clones, approximately 86% of them singletons, with 4.9% in the top ten. A single count supports this clone. CDR1 is SGHAT, CDR2 FQNNGV, per germline. The CDR3 has 15 residues. Trimming cost V 6 bases and J 0 bases; bases outside gene matches: 5. Sequenced: peripheral blood. This clonotype was sampled from a man aged 45 to 65 with active or convalescent COVID-19. V and J are TRBV11-2 and TRBJ1-3, with 7 positions matching TRBD1. CDR3 in amino acids: CASSFRGTSGNTIYF. Here the CDR3 DNA reads TGTGCCAGCAGTTTCAGGGGGACCTCTGGAAACACCATATATTTT.